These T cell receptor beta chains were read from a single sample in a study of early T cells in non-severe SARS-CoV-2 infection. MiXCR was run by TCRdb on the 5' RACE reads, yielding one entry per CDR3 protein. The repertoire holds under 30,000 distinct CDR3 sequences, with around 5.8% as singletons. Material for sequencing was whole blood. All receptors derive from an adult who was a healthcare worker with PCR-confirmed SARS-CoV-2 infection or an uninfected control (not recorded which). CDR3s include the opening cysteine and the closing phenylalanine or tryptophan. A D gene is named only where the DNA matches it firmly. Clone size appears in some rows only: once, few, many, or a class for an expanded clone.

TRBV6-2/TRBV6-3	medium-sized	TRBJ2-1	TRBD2	TGTGCCAGCAGTAACCCGCGGGGGAGCGCGAATATATTCTTC	CASSNPRGSANIFF
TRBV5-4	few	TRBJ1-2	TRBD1	TGTGCCAGCAGCCCCTCCCTTCTCCGACAGGGTGGCTATGGCTACACCTTC	CASSPSLLRQGGYGYTF
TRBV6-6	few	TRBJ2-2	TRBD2	TGTGCCAGCAGCCCACTAGCGGGGGGGACCGGGGAGCTGTTTTTT	CASSPLAGGTGELFF
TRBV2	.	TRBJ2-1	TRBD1	TGTGCCAGCAGCACAGGGGGCGCGTGGAATGAGCAGTTCTTC	CASSTGGAWNEQFF
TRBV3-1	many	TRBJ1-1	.	TGTGCCAGCAGCCAAGGGCTGGCGGGGAGGCCTGAAGCTTTCTTT	CASSQGLAGRPEAFF
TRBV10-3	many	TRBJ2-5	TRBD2	TGTGCCATCAGTAGCGGGGGACAAGAGACCCAGTACTTC	CAISSGGQETQYF
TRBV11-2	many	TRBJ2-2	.	TGTGCCAGCAGCTTAGAACAGCTCAACACCGGGGAGCTGTTTTTT	CASSLEQLNTGELFF
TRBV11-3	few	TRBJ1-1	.	TGTGCCAGCAGTTCAGAGTTACAGACTGAAGCTTTCTTT	CASSSELQTEAFF
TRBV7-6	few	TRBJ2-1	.	TGTGCCAGCAGCTTAGAGCGGTTTCCCTCCTACAATGAGCAGTTCTTC	CASSLERFPSYNEQFF
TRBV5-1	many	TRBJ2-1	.	TGCGCCAGCAGCTCTACAGGGAGCGCTTACAATGAGCAGTTCTTC	CASSSTGSAYNEQFF
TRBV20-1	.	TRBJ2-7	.	TGCAGTGCTAGAGATCCCACGGGGTCGAGCTCCTACGAGCAGTACTTC	CSARDPTGSSSYEQYF
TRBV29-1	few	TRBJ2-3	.	TGCAGCGTTGGACGGAGTCTTGGGACAGATACGCAGTATTTT	CSVGRSLGTDTQYF
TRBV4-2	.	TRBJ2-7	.	TGTGCCAGCAGCCGGGACCTGACAGGTTACGAGCAGTACTTC	CASSRDLTGYEQYF
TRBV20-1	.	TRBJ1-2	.	TGCAGTGCTACAGGACGATATGGCTACACCTTC	CSATGRYGYTF
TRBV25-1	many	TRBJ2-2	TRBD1	TGTGCCAGCAGTGAGGGGACAGGGGACACCGGGGAGCTGTTTTTT	CASSEGTGDTGELFF
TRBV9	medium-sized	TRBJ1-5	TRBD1	TGTGCCAGCAGCGTACAGGGGGGCAATCAGCCCCAGCATTTT	CASSVQGGNQPQHF
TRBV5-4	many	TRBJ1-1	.	TGTGCCAGCAGCTTGTCGGGGACCAACACTGAAGCTTTCTTT	CASSLSGTNTEAFF
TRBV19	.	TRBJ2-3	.	TGTGCCAGTAGTACCCAGGACCACACTGGGACCGGGACAGATACGCAGTATTTT	CASSTQDHTGTGTDTQYF
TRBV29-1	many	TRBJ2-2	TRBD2	TGCAGCGTTAGACTTACGGGAGGCACCGGGGAGCTGTTTTTT	CSVRLTGGTGELFF
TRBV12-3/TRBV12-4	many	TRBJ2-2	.	TGTGCCAGCAGTTTAATCAATCCCGGGGAGCTGTTTTTT	CASSLINPGELFF
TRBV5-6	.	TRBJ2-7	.	TGTGCCAGCAGCCGGAGCGAGAGCTGGAAGCAGTACTTC	CASSRSESWKQYF
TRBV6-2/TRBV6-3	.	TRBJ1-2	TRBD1	TGTGCCAGCAGTTACGGACAGGGAAGCTACACCTTC	CASSYGQGSYTF
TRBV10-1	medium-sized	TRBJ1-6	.	TGCGCCAGCTGTAGAGATTTTAATTCACCCCTCCACTTT	CASCRDFNSPLHF
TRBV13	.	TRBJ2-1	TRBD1	TGTGCCAGCAGCTTCGGACAGGGGGAGGGCAATGAGCAGTTCTTC	CASSFGQGEGNEQFF
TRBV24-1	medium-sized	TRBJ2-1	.	TGTGCCACCAGTGATTTTAGGGGCAATGAGCAGTTCTTC	CATSDFRGNEQFF
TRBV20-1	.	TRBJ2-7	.	TGCAGTGCTCTTCCTACAGGGAACGAGCAGTACTTC	CSALPTGNEQYF
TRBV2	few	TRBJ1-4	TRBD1	TGTGCCAGCAGAAAACCCCGGGACAGTCCTGAAAAACTGTTTTTT	CASRKPRDSPEKLFF
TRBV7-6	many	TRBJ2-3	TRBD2	TGTGCCAGCAGCTTCGGACTAGCGGGGGGCACAGATACGCAGTATTTT	CASSFGLAGGTDTQYF
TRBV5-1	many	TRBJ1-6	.	TGCGCCAGCAGCTCGGGACTCGGATCCCCGGCGGCCCTCCACTTT	CASSSGLGSPAALHF
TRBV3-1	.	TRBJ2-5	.	TGTGCCAGCAGCCAAGTTGTCGGGACACTCCAAGAGACCCAGTACTTC	CASSQVVGTLQETQYF
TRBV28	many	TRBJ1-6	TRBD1	TGTGCCAGCAGTAACCAAGGGGGCCCATATTCACCCCTCCACTTT	CASSNQGGPYSPLHF
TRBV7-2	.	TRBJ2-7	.	TGTGCCAGCAGCTTAGCCGGGACTCCAAGCTCCTACGAGCAGTACTTC	CASSLAGTPSSYEQYF
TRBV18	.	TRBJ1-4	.	TGTGCCAGCTCACCACCTGGCGATGAAAAACTGTTTTTT	CASSPPGDEKLFF
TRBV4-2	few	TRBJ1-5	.	TGTGCCAGCAGCCAAGCCGACAGCCTCAATCAGCCCCAGCATTTT	CASSQADSLNQPQHF
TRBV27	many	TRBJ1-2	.	TGTGCCAGCAGTCGGACACCCTACTATGGCTACACCTTC	CASSRTPYYGYTF
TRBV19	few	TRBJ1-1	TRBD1	TGTGCCAGTAGTATTACAGGGGGCGCGATCACTGAAGCTTTCTTT	CASSITGGAITEAFF
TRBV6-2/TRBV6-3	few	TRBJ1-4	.	TGTGCCAGCAGTTACGGGGGGACCGGCAATGAAAAACTGTTTTTT	CASSYGGTGNEKLFF
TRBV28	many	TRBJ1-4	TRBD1	TGTGCCAGCATTGCGGACAGGGAGGGTAATGAAAAACTGTTTTTT	CASIADREGNEKLFF